Shown below are 2 T cell receptor beta chains from a single sample sequenced in a study of shared clonotypes between healthy human individuals. The protocol was immunoSEQ multiplex PCR, while the TCRdb copy is restricted to in-frame clones and leaves out a portion. The repertoire holds some 2,100,000 clones, with approximately 94% as singletons. The sample comprised naive CD4+ T cells sorted from blood. Specified subset: CD45RA+ positively selected. The receptors originated from a man aged 18 to 29 in good health.

For this clone: Other DNA sequences of this sample code for an identical CDR3. DNA of the CDR3: TGCGCCAGCAGCTTCTCCGCGAACACCGGGGAGCTGTTTTTT. Its translation: CASSFSANTGELFF. V usage is TRBV5-1 and J usage is TRBJ2-2; D call uncertain. Trimming took off 2 bases at V and 0 bases at J, with 5 bases between the two ends. Germline values: CDR1 SGHRS, CDR2 YFSETQ. The CDR3 totals 14 residues.

The chain couples TRBV7-6 to TRBJ2-3, with TRBD2 identical over 12 bases. This CDR3 contains 17 residues. With V trimmed by 5 bases and J by 3 bases, 9 bases remained unmatched. Germline CDR1 is SGHVS and CDR2 is FNYEAQ. The CDR3 region is CASSLLGLAGMTDTQYF. The CDR3 nucleotides read TGTGCCAGCAGCCTACTTGGACTAGCGGGAATGACAGATACGCAGTATTTT.